The 9 T cell receptor beta chains given below trace back to one sample, sequenced in a study of shared clonotypes between healthy human individuals. Using immunoSEQ multiplex PCR, the repertoire was profiled, and TCRdb retains in-frame clones only, with some absent. The table lists around 370,000 clones, approximately 96% of them singletons. The material sequenced was memory CD8+ T cells sorted from blood. Described subset: CD45RO+ cells pooled with CCR7-negative TemRA cells. The receptors derive from a man aged 25-45 years in good health.

The CDR3 bases are TGTGCCAGCAGCCAAGATGGGGGTAGAGTCGAGACCCAGTACTTC. Protein: CASSQDGGRVETQYF. V usage is TRBV4-2 and J usage is TRBJ2-5; D possibly uses TRBD1 or TRBD2 (5 bases each). Germline values: CDR1 LGHNA, CDR2 YNFKEQ. The CDR3 is made up of 15 amino acids. V was trimmed by 0 bases and J by 5 bases, leaving 13 bases between them.

The chain joins TRBV28 to TRBJ2-1; a weak D match, TRBD1 (6 bases). V was trimmed by 7 bases and J by 1 base, leaving 11 bases between them. CDR1 is MDHEN, CDR2 SYDVKM, per germline. The CDR3 runs 14 residues. In nucleotides, the CDR3 is TGTGCCAGCACCCGAGGACAGTCCTACAATGAGCAGTTCTTC. Protein: CASTRGQSYNEQFF.

V is TRBV10-2 and J is TRBJ1-5; D may be TRBD1 (6 bases). The CDR3 loop spans 15 amino acids. Per the germline V gene, CDR1 is WSHSY and CDR2 is SAAADI. V was pared by 0 bases and J by 4 bases, with 10 bases between. CDR3 nucleotides: TGCGCCAGCAGTGAGTCTCGGACAGATAATCAGCCCCAGCATTTT. This codes for CASSESRTDNQPQHF.

The chain has TRBV5-1 and TRBJ1-2; possibly TRBD1 for D (5 bases). This CDR3 spans 14 amino acids. Germline loops: CDR1 SGHRS, CDR2 YFSETQ. Between the trimmed V and J ends, which lost 1 base and 3 bases, there was a span of 10 bases. The CDR3 protein is CASSLLEGHYGYTF. CDR3 bases: TGCGCCAGCAGCTTGCTAGAGGGGCACTATGGCTACACCTTC.

This clone was observed once. This chain uses TRBV2 with TRBJ2-1; 12 nucleotides align to TRBD2. CDR3 length: 14 amino acids. With V trimmed by 9 bases and J by 4 bases, 4 bases remained unmatched. Germline V gene data show CDR1 as SNHLY and CDR2 as FYNNEI. CDR3 DNA: TGTGCCAGTAAAACTAGCGGGGGGTACAATGAGCAGTTCTTC. The encoded protein is CASKTSGGYNEQFF.

The gene calls are TRBV13 and TRBJ2-3; TRBD2 matches at 10 bases. Germline V CDR1 and CDR2: PRHDT, FYEKMQ (reference sequence). The CDR3 sequence is 15 residues long. The J segment lost 6 bases and the V segment lost 5 bases, leaving 8 bases of the junction unmatched. As DNA, the CDR3 is TGTGCCAGCAGCCATCTAGCGGGAGTAGCGGATACGCAGTATTTT. This translates into CASSHLAGVADTQYF.

The chain combines TRBV7-8 with TRBJ2-1; 7 bases fit TRBD2. The CDR3 length is 18 residues. The V gene's germline CDR1 is SGHVS and CDR2 FQNEAQ. The V gene end was trimmed by 0 bases and the J gene end by 0 bases; junction bases not matched to a gene: 8. The CDR3 region is CASSLAPAGGSSYNEQFF. CDR3 in DNA: TGTGCCAGCAGCTTAGCTCCGGCGGGCGGGAGCTCCTACAATGAGCAGTTCTTC.

This chain joins TRBV29-1 and TRBJ1-5; D possibly corresponds to TRBD1 (5 bases). The CDR3 is 13 residues long. Germline CDR1 and CDR2: SQVTM and ANQGSEA. The V end lost 5 bases, the J end lost 0 bases, and 8 bases lay between the germline ends. The CDR3 here is CSVRQTSNQPQHF. The CDR3 nucleotides are TGCAGCGTTCGACAGACTAGCAATCAGCCCCAGCATTTT. The entire variable domain, with the rest obtained from reference TRBV29-1 and TRBJ1-5, is as follows: SAVISQKPSRDICQRGTSLTIQCQVDSQVTMMFWYRQQPGQSLTLIATANQGSEATYESGFVIDKFPISRPNLTFSTLTVSNMSPEDSSIYLCSVRQTSNQPQHFGDGTRLSIL.

The chain is built from TRBV9 and TRBJ2-5; 7 bases line up with TRBD2. The CDR3 has 18 amino acids. The germline CDR1 and CDR2 sequences are SGDLS and YYNGEE. The V gene end was trimmed by 0 bases and the J gene end by 1 base; junction bases not matched to a gene: 12. The CDR3 loop is CASSVDPGGETIQETQYF. In DNA form, the CDR3 reads TGTGCCAGCAGCGTAGACCCTGGGGGGGAGACCATCCAAGAGACCCAGTACTTC.